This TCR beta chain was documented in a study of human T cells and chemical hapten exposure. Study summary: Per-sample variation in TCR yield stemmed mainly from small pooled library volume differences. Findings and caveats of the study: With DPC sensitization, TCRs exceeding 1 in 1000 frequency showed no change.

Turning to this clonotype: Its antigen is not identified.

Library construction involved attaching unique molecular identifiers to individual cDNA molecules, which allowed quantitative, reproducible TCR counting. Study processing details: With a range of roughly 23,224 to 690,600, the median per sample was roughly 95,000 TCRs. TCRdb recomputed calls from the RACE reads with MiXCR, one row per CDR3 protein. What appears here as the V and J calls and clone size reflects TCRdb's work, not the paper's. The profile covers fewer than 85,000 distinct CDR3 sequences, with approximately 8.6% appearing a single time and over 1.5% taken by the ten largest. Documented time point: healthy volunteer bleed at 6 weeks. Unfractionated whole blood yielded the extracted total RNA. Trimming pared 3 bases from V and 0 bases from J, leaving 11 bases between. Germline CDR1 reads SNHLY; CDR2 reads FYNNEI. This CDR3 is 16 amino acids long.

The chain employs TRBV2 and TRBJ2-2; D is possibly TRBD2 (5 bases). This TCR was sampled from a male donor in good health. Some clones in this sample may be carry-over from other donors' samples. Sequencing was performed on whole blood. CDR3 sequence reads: CASSETPGANTGELFF. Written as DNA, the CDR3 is TGTGCCAGCAGTGAGACCCCCGGGGCGAACACCGGGGAGCTGTTTTTT. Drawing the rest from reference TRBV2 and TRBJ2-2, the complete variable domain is EPEVTQTPSHQVTQMGQEVILRCVPISNHLYFYWYRQILGQKVEFLVSFYNNEISEKSEIFDDQFSVERPDGSNFTLKIRSTKLEDSAMYFCASSETPGANTGELFFGEGSRLTVL.